The entry that follows covers one T cell receptor (beta chain) sequence. Its antigen is not known. Each CDR3 protein is one row after TCRdb ran MiXCR on the reads. This sample yields approximately 750,000 distinct CDR3 sequences, of which 35% are seen a single time; about 2.8% belongs to the top ten. Germline assignment: CDR1 SNHLY and CDR2 FYNNEI. The V end was cut by 6 bases, the J end by 3 bases, with 20 bases between. The CDR3 spans 16 residues. The entry originates in a study of T cell repertoires in cytomegalovirus infection. On the study more broadly: Both a matching HLA type and CMV infection were indicated by public TCR beta signatures.

Notes on the study in general: HLA-C-restricted CMV-specific TCR beta clonotypes prevailed in the ex vivo response.

This receptor was taken from a human donor in good health (CMV status not recorded). Some clones in this sample may be carry-over from other donors' samples. The V gene is TRBV2, the J gene TRBJ1-2, with D possibly being TRBD1 (5 bases). Sequencing was done on a sample of PBMCs. This chain's CDR3 is CASRERQGAQDYGYTF. The CDR3 bases are TGTGCCAGCAGAGAACGACAAGGGGCGCAGGACTATGGCTACACCTTC.